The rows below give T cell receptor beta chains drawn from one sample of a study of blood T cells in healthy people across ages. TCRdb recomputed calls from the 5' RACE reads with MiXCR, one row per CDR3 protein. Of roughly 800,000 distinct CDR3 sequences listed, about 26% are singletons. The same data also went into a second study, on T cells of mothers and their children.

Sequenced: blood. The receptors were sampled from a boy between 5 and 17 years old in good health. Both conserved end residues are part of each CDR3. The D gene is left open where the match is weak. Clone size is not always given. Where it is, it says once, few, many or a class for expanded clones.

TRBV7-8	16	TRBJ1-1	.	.	CASSLDRRGVNTEAFF	TGTGCCAGCAGCTTAGACCGCAGGGGCGTGAACACTGAAGCTTTCTTT
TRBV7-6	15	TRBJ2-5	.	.	CASSLAGLEQETQYF	TGTGCCAGCAGCTTAGCCGGACTTGAGCAAGAGACCCAGTACTTC
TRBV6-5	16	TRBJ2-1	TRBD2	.	CASSYSSSGGFGEQFF	TGTGCCAGCAGTTACTCCTCCAGCGGGGGGTTTGGTGAGCAGTTCTTC
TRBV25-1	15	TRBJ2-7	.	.	CASSKGTETSYEQYF	TGTGCCAGCAGTAAGGGGACGGAGACCTCCTACGAGCAGTACTTC
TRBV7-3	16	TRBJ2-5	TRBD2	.	CASSLGTRYRQETQYF	TGTGCCAGCAGCTTAGGGACTAGGTACCGGCAAGAGACCCAGTACTTC
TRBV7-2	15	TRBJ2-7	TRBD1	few	CASSFGTGSSYEQYF	TGTGCCAGCAGCTTTGGGACAGGGAGCTCCTACGAGCAGTACTTC
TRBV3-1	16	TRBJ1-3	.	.	CASSQDGGASGNTIYF	TGTGCCAGCAGCCAAGACGGGGGGGCCAGTGGAAACACCATATATTTT
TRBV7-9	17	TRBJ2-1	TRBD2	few	CASSLTPAGDSYNEQFF	TGTGCCAGCAGCTTAACCCCAGCGGGGGACTCCTACAATGAGCAGTTCTTC
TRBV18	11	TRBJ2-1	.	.	CASSQQREQFF	TGTGCCAGCTCCCAACAGCGTGAGCAGTTCTTC
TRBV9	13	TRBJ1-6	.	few	CASSVDGNSPLHF	TGTGCCAGCAGCGTAGACGGCAACTCACCCCTCCACTTT
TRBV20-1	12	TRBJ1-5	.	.	CSASRSNQPQHF	TGCAGTGCTAGTAGGAGTAATCAGCCCCAGCATTTT
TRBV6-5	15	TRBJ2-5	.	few	CASSYSEGGPETQYF	TGTGCCAGCAGTTACTCGGAGGGGGGGCCAGAGACCCAGTACTTC
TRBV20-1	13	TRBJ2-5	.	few	CSARRSEAETQYF	TGCAGTGCCCGGCGGTCGGAGGCAGAGACCCAGTACTTC
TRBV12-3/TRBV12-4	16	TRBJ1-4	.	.	CASSLGRAATNEKLFF	TGTGCCAGCAGTTTGGGCAGAGCAGCAACTAATGAAAAACTGTTTTTT
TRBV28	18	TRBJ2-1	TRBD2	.	CASSLGLAGPSRYNEQFF	TGTGCCAGCAGTTTGGGACTAGCGGGGCCATCCCGCTACAATGAGCAGTTCTTC
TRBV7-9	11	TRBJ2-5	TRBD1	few	CASSPVPGQGF	TGTGCCAGCAGCCCCGTCCCGGGACAGGGTTTC
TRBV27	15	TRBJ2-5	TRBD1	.	CASSLHRGPQETQYF	TGTGCCAGCAGTCTACACAGGGGGCCCCAGGAGACCCAGTACTTC
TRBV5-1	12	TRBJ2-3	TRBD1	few	CASRTGPDTQYF	TGCGCCAGCAGGACAGGGCCAGATACGCAGTATTTT
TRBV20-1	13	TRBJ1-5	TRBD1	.	CSAQGARSQPQHF	TGCAGTGCTCAGGGGGCGCGAAGTCAGCCCCAGCATTTT
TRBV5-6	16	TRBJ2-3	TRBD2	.	CASSGTSGGDGDTQYF	TGTGCCAGCAGCGGGACTAGCGGGGGGGATGGAGATACGCAGTATTTT
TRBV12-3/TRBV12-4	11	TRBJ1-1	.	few	CASSPGTPAFF	TGTGCCAGCAGCCCCGGGACACCGGCTTTCTTT
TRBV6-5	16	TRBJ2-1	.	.	CASSYSGSTSYNEQFF	TGTGCCAGCAGTTACTCGGGCAGTACCTCCTACAATGAGCAGTTCTTC
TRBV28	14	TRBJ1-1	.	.	CASSFPPQSNEAFF	TGTGCCAGCAGTTTCCCCCCACAGAGTAATGAAGCTTTCTTT
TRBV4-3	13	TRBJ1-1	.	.	CASSLARVTEAFF	TGCGCCAGCAGCCTTGCCCGGGTCACTGAAGCTTTCTTT
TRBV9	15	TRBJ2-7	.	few	CASSAGTGDSYEQYF	TGTGCCAGCAGCGCCGGGACGGGGGATTCCTACGAGCAGTACTTC
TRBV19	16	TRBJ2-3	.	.	CASRPLGGPGTDTQYF	TGTGCCAGTAGGCCCCTGGGCGGCCCCGGGACAGATACGCAGTATTTT
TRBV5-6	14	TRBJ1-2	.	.	CASSLRTRNYGYTF	TGTGCCAGCAGTCTAAGGACAAGAAACTATGGCTACACCTTC
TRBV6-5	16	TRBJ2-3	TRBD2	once	CASSFREAIGGDTQYF	TGTGCCAGCAGTTTCCGGGAGGCCATTGGGGGAGATACGCAGTATTTT
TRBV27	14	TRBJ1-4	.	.	CASSPRRTAGKLFF	TGTGCCAGCAGCCCCCGACGGACGGCCGGAAAACTGTTTTTT
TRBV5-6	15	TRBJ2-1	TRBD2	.	CASSLELAGASEQFF	TGTGCCAGCAGCTTGGAACTAGCGGGGGCTAGTGAGCAGTTCTTC
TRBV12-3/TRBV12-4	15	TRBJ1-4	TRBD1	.	CASSAYRGRDEKLFF	TGTGCCAGCAGTGCCTACAGGGGCAGAGATGAAAAACTGTTTTTT